Listed below are T cell receptor beta chains from one sample, sequenced in a study of T cells in Graves' hyperthyroidism and ophthalmopathy. TCRdb passed the multiplex PCR reads through MiXCR, listing each CDR3 protein once. The table records 600,000 to 650,000 distinct CDR3 sequences, less than 25% of them present only once. Sequenced input: blood. These receptors were collected from a man aged 30-40 years with Graves' ophthalmopathy. Both conserved end residues are part of each CDR3. The D gene is left open where the match is weak. Size values are once, few and many counts, or a class for expanded clones, and some rows have none.

clone_size	d_call	v_call	j_call	cdr3_nt	cdr3_aa
many	TRBD2	TRBV2	TRBJ2-7	TGTGCCAACTGGGCGGCTAGCGGGTCCTCCTACGAGCAGTACTTC	CANWAASGSSYEQYF
many	NA	TRBV12-3/TRBV12-4	TRBJ1-1	TGTGCCAGCAGTTTAGCGGGACGGCTCGCTGAAGCTTTCTTT	CASSLAGRLAEAFF
NA	NA	TRBV12-3/TRBV12-4	TRBJ1-1	TGTGCCAGCAGTTTCCTCCTACATTGGACAGAAATGAACACTGAAGCTTTCTTT	CASSFLLHWTEMNTEAFF
NA	NA	TRBV6-1	TRBJ1-6	TGTGCCAGCAGTGAAGTATCAGCTTATAATTCACCCCTCCACTTT	CASSEVSAYNSPLHF
NA	TRBD1	TRBV29-1	TRBJ2-1	TGCAGCGTTTATCCGGGACAGCGGAGCTCCTACAATGAGCAGTTCTTC	CSVYPGQRSSYNEQFF
many	TRBD1	TRBV7-6	TRBJ1-1	TGTGCCAGCAGCGCACGCCCCGGGACAGGGGGCACTGAAGCTTTCTTT	CASSARPGTGGTEAFF
many	TRBD1	TRBV30	TRBJ2-2	TGTGCCTGGAGTGTTCCCGACAGGGTTAGCGGGGAGCTGTTTTTT	CAWSVPDRVSGELFF
NA	TRBD1	TRBV20-1	TRBJ1-1	TGCAGTGCTAGAGCGGGGACAGGGTTGGTGAACACTGAAGCTTTCTTT	CSARAGTGLVNTEAFF
few	NA	TRBV27	TRBJ1-1	TGTGCCAGCAGTCCCATACTGTTGAACACTGAAGCTTTCTTT	CASSPILLNTEAFF
many	NA	TRBV30	TRBJ2-2	TGTGCCTGGAGTTCACAGAACACCGGGGAGCTGTTTTTT	CAWSSQNTGELFF
many	NA	TRBV7-8	TRBJ2-3	TGTGCCAGCAGCTTCGGTCGTGGGTCTCTTTCAGATACGCAGTATTTT	CASSFGRGSLSDTQYF
NA	NA	TRBV5-1	TRBJ2-3	TGCGCCAGCAGCTTGATAGCCAGTAGCACAGATACGCAGTATTTT	CASSLIASSTDTQYF
few	NA	TRBV7-2	TRBJ2-1	TGTGCCAGCAGCTTATTAGTAGTTTTCAATGAGCAGTTCTTC	CASSLLVVFNEQFF
many	NA	TRBV28	TRBJ1-1	TGTGCCAGCAGTTTCGGGGTTGAGAACACTGAAGCTTTCTTT	CASSFGVENTEAFF
NA	NA	TRBV7-9	TRBJ2-7	TGTGCCAGCAGTCAGCAGGATAGGTACGAGCAGCACTTC	CASSQQDRYEQHF
NA	TRBD2	TRBV27	TRBJ2-7	TGTGCCAGCGGGTCTAGCGGATACGAGCAGTACTTC	CASGSSGYEQYF
many	TRBD2	TRBV5-1	TRBJ2-1	TGCGCCAGCAGAACTAGCGGTAGCTCCTACAATGAGCAGTTCTTC	CASRTSGSSYNEQFF